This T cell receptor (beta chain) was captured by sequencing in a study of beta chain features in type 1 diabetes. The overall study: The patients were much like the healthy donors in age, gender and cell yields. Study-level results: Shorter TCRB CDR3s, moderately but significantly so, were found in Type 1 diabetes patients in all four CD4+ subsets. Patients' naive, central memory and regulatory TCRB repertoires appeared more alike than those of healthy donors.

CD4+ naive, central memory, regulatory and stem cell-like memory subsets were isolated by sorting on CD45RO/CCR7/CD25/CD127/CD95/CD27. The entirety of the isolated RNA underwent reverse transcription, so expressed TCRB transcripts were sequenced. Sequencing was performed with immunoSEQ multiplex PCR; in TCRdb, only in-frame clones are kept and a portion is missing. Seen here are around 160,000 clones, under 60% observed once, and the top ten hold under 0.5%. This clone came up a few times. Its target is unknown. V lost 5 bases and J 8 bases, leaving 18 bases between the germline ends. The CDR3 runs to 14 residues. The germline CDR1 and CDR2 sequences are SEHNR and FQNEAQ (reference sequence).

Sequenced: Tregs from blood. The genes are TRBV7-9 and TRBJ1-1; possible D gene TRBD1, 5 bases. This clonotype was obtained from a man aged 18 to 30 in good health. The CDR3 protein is CASSPLFTGDEAFF. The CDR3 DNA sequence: TGTGCCAGCAGCCCCCTATTTACGGGGGACGAAGCTTTCTTT.